This is a list of T cell receptor beta chains from one sample in a study of T cells in Graves' hyperthyroidism and ophthalmopathy. TCRdb reanalysed the multiplex PCR reads using MiXCR and keeps one entry per CDR3 protein. Counted here are a few hundred thousand distinct CDR3 sequences, around a sixth occurring once; the ten biggest clones make up around 6.6%. Sequencing input: blood. The source of these receptors is a woman in her twenties or thirties with Graves' hyperthyroidism. Each CDR3 is given with its conserved first and last residue. The order of the fields is D gene, V gene, clone size, J gene, CDR3 protein, CDR3 DNA. A D gene is named only where the DNA matches it firmly. Not all rows give a size; the values are once, few, many and, for expanded clones, a class.

TRBD1,TRBV20-1,few,TRBJ1-2,CSARDLDRDYGYTF,TGCAGTGCTAGAGATTTGGACAGGGACTATGGCTACACCTTC
.,TRBV6-1,many,TRBJ1-2,CASSDRDNFDYGYTF,TGTGCCAGCAGTGACCGGGACAACTTTGATTATGGCTACACCTTC
.,TRBV18,few,TRBJ1-1,CASSPIQGMNTEAFF,TGTGCCAGCTCACCAATTCAGGGAATGAACACTGAAGCTTTCTTT
.,TRBV7-2,many,TRBJ2-7,CASTAQTGPYEQYF,TGTGCCAGCACCGCCCAAACCGGGCCCTACGAGCAGTACTTC
.,TRBV12-3/TRBV12-4,many,TRBJ1-1,CASRGMGLNTEAFF,TGTGCCAGCAGGGGGATGGGGTTGAACACTGAAGCTTTCTTT
.,TRBV10-1,.,TRBJ2-1,CASSTGSSEYNEQFF,TGCGCCAGCAGTACGGGGAGCTCCGAATACAATGAGCAGTTCTTC
.,TRBV29-1,.,TRBJ1-1,CSVEGRTNTEAFF,TGCAGCGTTGAAGGCAGGACGAACACTGAAGCTTTCTTT
TRBD1,TRBV28,many,TRBJ1-2,CASSSLDRVNYGYTF,TGTGCCAGCAGTTCCCTAGACAGGGTTAACTATGGCTACACCTTC
.,TRBV28,many,TRBJ2-3,CASRDTGREDTQYF,TGTGCCAGCAGGGATACCGGCAGGGAAGATACGCAGTATTTT
.,TRBV12-3/TRBV12-4,many,TRBJ2-1,CASSLLAPNNEQFF,TGTGCCAGCAGTTTATTAGCGCCTAACAATGAGCAGTTCTTC
TRBD2,TRBV10-3,many,TRBJ2-7,CAAAPAGESYEQYF,TGTGCCGCGGCCCCAGCGGGAGAGTCCTACGAGCAGTACTTC
TRBD2,TRBV7-2,many,TRBJ2-1,CASSPGEGLEQFF,TGTGCCAGCAGCCCCGGGGAGGGCCTTGAGCAGTTCTTC
TRBD1,TRBV5-1,few,TRBJ1-1,CASSLGDRGSLEAFF,TGCGCCAGCAGCTTGGGGGACAGGGGAAGCCTTGAAGCTTTCTTT
TRBD1,TRBV5-1,many,TRBJ1-6,CASSTGQGYSPLHF,TGCGCCAGCAGCACCGGACAGGGTTATTCACCCCTCCACTTT
TRBD2,TRBV6-1,few,TRBJ2-1,CASSPGTRGEQFF,TGTGCCAGCAGTCCAGGGACTAGGGGTGAGCAGTTCTTC
TRBD2,TRBV5-1,few,TRBJ2-5,CASSLVGLAEETQYF,TGCGCCAGCAGCTTGGTGGGACTAGCGGAAGAGACCCAGTACTTC
TRBD1,TRBV6-1,few,TRBJ2-5,CASSFLRGLGETQYF,TGTGCCAGCAGTTTCCTCAGGGGGTTAGGAGAGACCCAGTACTTC
TRBD1,TRBV19,.,TRBJ1-1,CASSWEQGARPEAFF,TGTGCCAGTAGTTGGGAACAGGGGGCGCGGCCTGAAGCTTTCTTT
.,TRBV29-1,.,TRBJ2-7,CSVGIALSYEQYF,TGCAGCGTTGGGATTGCGCTAAGCTACGAGCAGTACTTC
.,TRBV3-1,many,TRBJ1-2,CASSRQNIYGYTF,TGTGCCAGCAGCCGACAGAATATCTATGGCTACACCTTC
.,TRBV28,many,TRBJ2-3,CASGTSSTDTQYF,TGTGCCAGCGGGACTTCGAGCACAGATACGCAGTATTTT
TRBD2,TRBV12-3/TRBV12-4,few,TRBJ2-7,CASSPLAGGPGEQYF,TGTGCCAGCAGTCCCCTAGCGGGAGGGCCAGGCGAGCAGTACTTC